This passage covers 29 T cell receptor beta chains from one sample sequenced in a study of post-analysis software for immune sequencing data. Overall study findings and caveats: Controls showed lower frequencies than patients for roughly 5 TRBV segments, and TRBV5-6, TRBV5-1 and TRBV20-1 were among these.

TCR beta cDNA libraries included unique molecular identifiers. TCRdb redid the calling of the PCR reads with MiXCR, one entry per CDR3 protein. The repertoire holds approximately 160,000 distinct CDR3 sequences, with 30% as singletons. No antigen is known for these receptors. The sequenced material came from blood. The receptor set was obtained from a girl aged 10-17 years with multiple sclerosis.

On this clonotype itself: This may be a read error, as it is one base from a much larger clone. The rearrangement links TRBV12-3 or TRBV12-4 to TRBJ2-3; the D gene could be TRBD1 or TRBD2 (5 bases each). The CDR3 sequence is 15 residues long. CDR3 residues: CACSFEGTRRDTQYF. The CDR3 DNA reads as TGTGCCTGCAGTTTCGAGGGGACCCGAAGGGATACGCAGTATTTT.

This clonotype was recorded once. A much bigger clone sits one base away, suggesting this may be a read error. The gene calls are TRBV7-9 and TRBJ1-2, with 7 positions matching TRBD1. The CDR3 spans 15 residues. Germline V gives CDR1 SEHNR, CDR2 FQNEAQ (reference sequence). V shed 3 bases, J shed 4 bases, and the junction held 8 bases outside the gene matches. The CDR3 loop reads CASSLTGKEGYGYTF. The CDR3 DNA reads as TGTGCCAGCAGCTTGACAGGGAAGGAAGGCTATGGCTACACCTTC. The whole variable domain, remainder taken from reference TRBV7-9 and TRBJ1-2, is DTGVSQNPRHKITKRGQNVTFRCDPISEHNRLYWYRQTLGQGPEFLTYFQNEAQLEKSRLLSDRFSAERPKGSFSTLEIQRTEQGDSAMYLCASSLTGKEGYGYTFGSGTRLTVV.

A note on this clonotype: A much larger clone is a single base away; this may be a read error. The rearrangement joins TRBV13 to TRBJ1-2; weak D call: TRBD1 (6 bases). The CDR3 is 14 residues long. Germline lookup yields CDR1 PRHDT and CDR2 FYEKMQ (reference sequence). The CDR3 loop is CASSLGRGAYGYSF. DNA of the CDR3: TGTGCCAGCAGCTTAGGCAGGGGTGCGTATGGCTACTCCTTC.

A few counts support this clonotype. J is TRBJ2-5 and V is TRBV4-2, with TRBD2 matching over 9 bases. The germline V gene encodes CDR1 LGHNA and CDR2 YNFKEQ. This CDR3 is built from 16 residues. Trimming cost V 0 bases and J 11 bases; bases outside gene matches: 13. The CDR3 DNA sequence: TGTGCCAGCAGCCAAGAACCCAGCGGGAGGACCAATGAGCAGTACTTC. It codes for CASSQEPSGRTNEQYF.

This clonotype was observed at least ten times. CDR3 sequence reads: CAWSKTGLNTEAFF. In DNA form, the CDR3 reads TGTGCCTGGAGTAAAACAGGGCTGAACACTGAAGCTTTCTTT. This chain joins TRBV30 and TRBJ1-1, with D possibly being TRBD1 (6 bases). V was cut by 2 bases and J by 0 bases, with 10 bases left in between. Germline V gene sequence: CDR1 GTSNPN, CDR2 SVGIG (reference sequence). This CDR3 comprises 14 residues.

The rearrangement uses TRBV27 and TRBJ2-1; TRBD1 agrees at 7 bases. This CDR3 is 15 amino acids long. V was clipped by 2 bases and J by 9 bases; unmatched bases: 10. CDR1 MNHEY and CDR2 SMNVEV come from the germline V gene (reference sequence). The CDR3 reads CASSLGAGGSGEQFF. CDR3 nucleotide sequence: TGTGCCAGCAGTTTAGGGGCAGGGGGAAGTGGTGAGCAGTTCTTC.

Worth noting for this clonotype: This may be a read error, as it is one base from a much larger clone. This chain uses TRBV6-1 with TRBJ2-5, with a possible D match to TRBD2 (6 bases). The end of the DNA fits TRBJ2-7 better, so the J call may be wrong. The CDR3 loop spans 15 amino acids. The germline V gene encodes CDR1 MNHNS and CDR2 SASEGT. The CDR3 nucleotides are TGTGCCAGCAGTTCACAGCGGGTGGGGTCCTGCGAGCAGTACTTC. Protein product: CASSSQRVGSCEQYF.

The chain uses TRBV12-3 or TRBV12-4 and TRBJ2-7; TRBD1 matches 9 bases. The ends lost 5 bases at V and 2 bases at J; junction bases unmatched: 4. The CDR3 is 14 residues long. The CDR3 nucleotides are TGTGCCAGCAGTATAGACAGGGGGGCCTACGAGCAGTACTTC. This sequence encodes CASSIDRGAYEQYF.

The chain recombines TRBV18 with TRBJ2-7, with D possibly being TRBD1 or TRBD2 (5 bases each). In germline, CDR1 is KGHSH, CDR2 LQKENI. Trimming removed 0 bases from V and 4 bases from J, with 10 bases in between. The CDR3 covers 14 residues. The CDR3 region has the DNA TGTGCCAGCTCACCACCCGGGGACCGATACGAGCAGTACTTC. Protein: CASSPPGDRYEQYF. Supplemented by reference TRBV18 and TRBJ2-7, the full variable domain reads NAGVMQNPRHLVRRRGQEARLRCSPMKGHSHVYWYRQLPEEGLKFMVYLQKENIIDESGMPKERFSAEFPKEGPSILRIQQVVRGDSAAYFCASSPPGDRYEQYFGPGTRLTVT.

This clonotype was detected ten times or more. The chain links TRBV7-8 to TRBJ2-7; TRBD1 agrees at 9 bases. The CDR3 has 15 amino acids. V lost 6 bases to trimming and J lost 2 bases; unmatched junction nucleotides: 8. Germline lookup yields CDR1 SGHVS and CDR2 FQNEAQ. CDR3 nucleotides: TGTGCCAGCAGTCAGACCGGGACAGGGCCCTACGAGCAGTACTTC. Amino acid sequence: CASSQTGTGPYEQYF.

At least ten counts were recorded for this clonotype. The chain links TRBV12-3 or TRBV12-4 to TRBJ2-1; D is perhaps TRBD1 or TRBD2 (5 bases each). V shed 4 bases and J shed 8 bases, with 15 bases lying between them. The length of the CDR3 is 14 residues. This CDR3 is CASSSSGTPYEQFF. For the CDR3, the DNA is TGTGCCAGCAGTTCCTCCGGGACCCCTTATGAGCAGTTCTTC.

Concerning this clonotype: A much larger clone lies one base from this, so it may be a read error. The chain links TRBV6-6 to TRBJ1-2, with a tentative D call TRBD1 (5 bases). Germline values: CDR1 MNHNY, CDR2 SVGAGI (reference sequence). Trimming removed 0 bases at V and 4 bases at J, with 15 bases between. The CDR3 has 16 amino acids. The CDR3 here is CASSYSNRPTTYGYTF. CDR3 bases: TGTGCCAGCAGTTACTCGAACAGGCCCACTACCTATGGCTACACCTTC.

This clonotype has ten or more counts. The gene calls are TRBV5-1 and TRBJ2-5, with a possible D match to TRBD2 (5 bases). Trimming cost V 4 bases and J 5 bases, with 15 bases left between them. This CDR3 has 14 residues. Germline values: CDR1 SGHRS, CDR2 YFSETQ. CDR3 nucleotide sequence: TGCGCCAGCAGCCCCGGGGTCAGGAGGGAGACCCAGTACTTC. Its translation: CASSPGVRRETQYF.

The rearrangement uses TRBV2 and TRBJ1-6, with 8 bases that match TRBD1. V trimming: 6 bases; J trimming: 2 bases; junction bases outside the gene matches: 6. This CDR3 is 16 amino acids long. Germline V CDR1 and CDR2: SNHLY, FYNNEI. The CDR3 coding sequence is TGTGCCAGCAGAACCTCAGGGGGCCCCTATAATTCACCCCTCCACTTT. It encodes CASRTSGGPYNSPLHF.

This clonotype was observed a few times. The chain recombines TRBV7-9 with TRBJ2-1; D is unresolved. This CDR3 is 14 amino acids long. Germline-derived CDR1 and CDR2 are SEHNR and FQNEAQ (reference sequence). The V end was cut by 5 bases, the J end by 3 bases, with 11 bases between. The CDR3 coding sequence is TGTGCCAGCAGCCCCGCCGAACTCTACAATGAGCAGTTCTTC. Encoded protein: CASSPAELYNEQFF.

V usage is TRBV29-1 and J usage is TRBJ2-7, with TRBD2 matching 7 bases. Germline V gene lookup returns CDR1 SQVTM and CDR2 ANQGSEA. CDR3 size: 16 residues. The V and J ends lost 3 bases and 5 bases, in that order; junction bases with no gene match: 16. The CDR3 sequence is CSVESGCGGGDDEQYF. The CDR3 DNA is TGCAGCGTTGAGTCCGGGTGTGGGGGAGGGGACGACGAGCAGTACTTC.

The chain joins TRBV18 to TRBJ2-5, with 8 bases matching TRBD1. The CDR3 covers 14 residues. Looked up from germline, CDR1 is KGHSH and CDR2 is LQKENI. With 2 bases clipped from V and 11 bases from J, the junction kept 10 bases outside the gene matches. This CDR3 reads CASSPGQGSGKQYF. DNA for the CDR3: TGTGCCAGCTCACCAGGACAGGGTTCTGGCAAGCAGTACTTC.

In this sample, this clonotype turned up a few times. The chain is built from TRBV6-6 and TRBJ2-7; 8 bases agree with TRBD2. V lost 7 bases, J lost 4 bases, and 12 bases stayed unmatched. Germline V CDR1 and CDR2: MNHNY, SVGAGI (reference sequence). The CDR3 has 15 amino acids. The CDR3, as DNA: TGTGCCAGCACCCCCCCAGCGGGAGAGGGGTACGAGCAGTACTTC. The encoded protein is CASTPPAGEGYEQYF.

Of note for this clonotype: This clone may be a read error of a much larger clone one base away. The chain is built from TRBV10-3 and TRBJ2-1, with D tentatively TRBD2 (6 bases). V shed 2 bases and J shed 10 bases, with 15 bases lying between them. The CDR3 is made up of 14 amino acids. The germline gives CDR1 ENHRY, CDR2 SYGVKD. DNA for the CDR3: TGTGCCATCAGTGAGGCGCGGGAACATTACGAGCAGTTCTTC. Amino acid sequence: CAISEAREHYEQFF.

This clonotype was seen ten or more times. The J gene is TRBJ1-2, the V gene TRBV6-1, with D unclear. The germline V and J ends were trimmed by 3 bases and 0 bases, with 8 bases remaining between them. This CDR3 is built from 14 residues. From germline, CDR1 is MNHNS and CDR2 SASEGT. As DNA, the CDR3 is TGTGCCAGCAGTGACCCCCACGCTAACTATGGCTACACCTTC. It codes for CASSDPHANYGYTF.

The genes are TRBV12-3 or TRBV12-4 and TRBJ1-1; no firm D call. Trimming pared 5 bases from V and 1 base from J, leaving 11 bases between. This CDR3 is built from 14 residues. CDR3 nucleotide sequence: TGTGCCAGCAGTGGCCTACAGAAGAACACTGAAGCTTTCTTT. Translating gives CASSGLQKNTEAFF.

Comments on this clonotype: One end of the junction varies from germline; a read error may be responsible. This chain joins TRBV7-9 and TRBJ2-7; 10 positions match TRBD2. The germline gives CDR1 SEHNR, CDR2 FQNEAQ (reference sequence). The CDR3 spans 20 residues. CDR3 bases: TGTGCCAGCAGCCCCCGAGAGATCCAGCGGGAGGGCTCCCGGAGCTACCAGCAGTACTTC. Protein product: CASSPREIQREGSRSYQQYF.

Note on this clonotype: The junction departs from the called germline gene at one end, perhaps through a read error. The rearrangement uses TRBV15 and TRBJ2-6; the D is unclear. This CDR3 region has 15 residues. CDR1 LNHNV and CDR2 YYDKDF come from the germline V gene (reference sequence). The CDR3 sequence is CATSIDLSVANVLTF. CDR3 bases: TGTGCCACCAGCATAGACCTCTCTGTGGCCAACGTCCTGACTTTC.

In its sample, this clonotype was seen a few times. The DNA for the CDR3 is TGTGCCAGCAGTGCCCCGGGACAGGGGACAGATACGCAGTATTTT. Amino acids: CASSAPGQGTDTQYF. The chain links TRBV28 to TRBJ2-3, with TRBD1 matching over 10 bases. Trimming cost V 5 bases and J 3 bases; bases outside gene matches: 5. The CDR3 has 15 amino acids. Germline CDR1 is MDHEN and CDR2 is SYDVKM.

Worth noting for this clonotype: A much bigger clone sits one base away, suggesting this may be a read error. CDR3 bases: TGTGCCAGCAGCAATCCTGCTGGCAATGGGCAGTTCTTC. This codes for CASSNPAGNGQFF. V and J are TRBV12-3 or TRBV12-4 and TRBJ2-1, with D hard to call. The CDR3 has 13 amino acids.

In its sample, this clonotype was seen many times. CDR3 coding DNA: TGTGCCAGCGTCGGACTAGCGGGTATCACAGATACGCAGTATTTT. It specifies CASVGLAGITDTQYF. V gene TRBV12-3 or TRBV12-4 combines with J gene TRBJ2-3; 11 bases match TRBD2. The junction had 6 bases not matched to a gene; V was cut back by 8 bases and J by 2 bases. This CDR3 has 15 amino acids.

This clonotype was recorded many times. This chain uses TRBV7-6 with TRBJ2-1; TRBD2 agrees at 8 bases. From germline, CDR1 is SGHVS and CDR2 FNYEAQ. There are 16 residues in the CDR3. V gave up 2 bases and J gave up 4 bases; unmatched junction bases: 7. The CDR3 nucleotides are TGTGCCAGCAGCTTAAGATTGGCTAGCGGGTACAATGAGCAGTTCTTC. This gives the protein CASSLRLASGYNEQFF.

The chain joins TRBV30 to TRBJ2-2; 8 bases align to TRBD2. The CDR3 contains 15 residues. Germline assignment: CDR1 GTSNPN and CDR2 SVGIG (reference sequence). Unmatched junction bases numbered 10, after V lost 4 bases and J lost 6 bases. The CDR3 DNA reads TGTGCCTGGAACGGAGGAAGCGGGAGCCCCGGGGAGCTGTTTTTT. Protein product: CAWNGGSGSPGELFF.

This clonotype was picked up many times. The chain employs TRBV7-9 and TRBJ2-3; perhaps TRBD2 as D (5 bases). In germline, CDR1 is SEHNR, CDR2 FQNEAQ (reference sequence). The CDR3 length is 13 residues. Trimming took off 3 bases at V and 5 bases at J, with 9 bases between the two ends. As DNA, the CDR3 is TGTGCCAGCAGCTTCCGCCGGGAAGATACGCAGTATTTT. Translation gives CASSFRREDTQYF.